This T cell receptor beta chain was found in a study of cytomegalovirus exposure and HLA in healthy donors. Study details: Early release data held 75 million to 90 million unique TCRs from HLA-typed donors.

60 Vbeta and 13 Jbeta primers were used in PCR. Assay used: immunoSEQ multiplex PCR; TCRdb lists only in-frame clones, some missing. This sample yields about 130,000 clones, of which less than 85% are seen a single time; about 1.5% belongs to the top ten. The CDR3 runs 13 residues. Germline CDR1 and CDR2: MGHRA and YSYEKL. The V end lost 3 bases, the J end lost 8 bases, and 13 bases lay between the germline ends. The sample consisted of PBMCs. The V call is TRBV4-1, the J call TRBJ1-2; D may be TRBD1 (6 bases). The receptor comes from a man aged 35 to 55 in good health and CMV-seronegative. CDR3 sequence (DNA): TGCGCCAGCAGCCAGGGGGGGGCGATCGGCTACACCTTC. Translated, it gives CASSQGGAIGYTF.